The 6 T cell receptor beta chains given below trace back to one sample, sequenced in a study of blood T cell repertoires in COVID-19. Here immunoSEQ multiplex PCR was the method, and the copy in TCRdb shows in-frame clones only, minus some. Of some 250,000 clones listed, approximately 85% are singletons. The specimen was PBMCs or T cells enriched from blood (not recorded which). These receptors originate from a woman in her fifties or sixties who had recovered from COVID-19.

The chain links TRBV2 to TRBJ2-7; D unclear. The CDR3 runs 11 residues. Germline CDR1 reads SNHLY; CDR2 reads FYNNEI. Trimming took off 6 bases at V and 3 bases at J, with 6 bases between the two ends. In nucleotides, the CDR3 is TGTGCCAGCAGCATTCACTACGAGCAGTACTTC. Amino acids: CASSIHYEQYF.

J is TRBJ2-7 and V is TRBV18; D remains ambiguous. V lost 1 base and J 0 bases, leaving 4 bases between the germline ends. The CDR3 is made up of 13 amino acids. Germline V gives CDR1 KGHSH, CDR2 LQKENI. CDR3 region: CASSPLSSYEQYF. Here the CDR3 DNA reads TGTGCCAGCTCACCACTTAGCTCCTACGAGCAGTACTTC.

The rearrangement uses TRBV2 and TRBJ1-2; unclear D gene. The CDR3 covers 12 residues. V was trimmed by 2 bases and J by 7 bases, leaving 8 bases between them. Germline V gives CDR1 SNHLY, CDR2 FYNNEI. CDR3 in amino acids: CASSERGSGYTF. The CDR3 DNA reads TGTGCCAGCAGTGAAAGAGGTTCTGGCTACACCTTC.

The rearrangement links TRBV5-1 to TRBJ1-1; a weak D match, TRBD1 (5 bases). Trimming cost V 4 bases and J 5 bases, with 15 bases left between them. The germline V gene has CDR1 SGHRS and CDR2 YFSETQ. The CDR3 has 14 amino acids. The CDR3 DNA sequence: TGCGCCAGCAGCCGCCCGGGACGGGAGACTGAAGCTTTCTTT. This encodes CASSRPGRETEAFF.

V is TRBV18 and J is TRBJ1-2; D is possibly TRBD1 (5 bases). CDR1 and CDR2 from the germline V gene are KGHSH and LQKENI. Trimming left V 2 bases short and J 2 bases short, with 12 bases between. CDR3 length: 15 amino acids. The CDR3 is CASSPSWGRNYGYTF. The CDR3 DNA sequence: TGTGCCAGCTCACCATCCTGGGGCCGGAACTATGGCTACACCTTC.

The V and J genes are TRBV25-1 and TRBJ1-6, with 8 bases that match TRBD1. The CDR3 sequence is 15 residues long. The ends lost 4 bases at V and 4 bases at J; junction bases unmatched: 3. The germline V gene has CDR1 MGHDK and CDR2 SYGVNS. The CDR3 DNA reads TGTGCCAGCAGTGGGGGACAGGTATATAATTCACCCCTCCACTTT. Its translation: CASSGGQVYNSPLHF.